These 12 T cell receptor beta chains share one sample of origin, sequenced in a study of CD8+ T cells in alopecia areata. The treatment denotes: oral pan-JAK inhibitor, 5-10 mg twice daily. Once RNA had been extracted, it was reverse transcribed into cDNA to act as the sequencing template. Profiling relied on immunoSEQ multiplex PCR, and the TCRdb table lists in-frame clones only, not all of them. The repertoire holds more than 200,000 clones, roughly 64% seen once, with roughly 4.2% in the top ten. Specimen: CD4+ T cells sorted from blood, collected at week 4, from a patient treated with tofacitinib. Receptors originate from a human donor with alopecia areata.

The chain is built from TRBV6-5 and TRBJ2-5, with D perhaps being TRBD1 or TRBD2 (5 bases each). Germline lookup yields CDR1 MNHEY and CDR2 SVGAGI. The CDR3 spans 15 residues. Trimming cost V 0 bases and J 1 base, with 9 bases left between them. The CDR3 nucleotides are TGTGCCAGCAGTTACTCGACGGGACGCCAAGAGACCCAGTACTTC. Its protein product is CASSYSTGRQETQYF.

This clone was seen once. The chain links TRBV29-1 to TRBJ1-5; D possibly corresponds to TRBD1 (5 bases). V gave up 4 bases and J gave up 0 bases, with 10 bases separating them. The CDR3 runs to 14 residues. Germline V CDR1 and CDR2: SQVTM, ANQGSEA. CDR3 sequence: CSVVFGGSNQPQHF. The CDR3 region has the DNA TGCAGCGTTGTCTTTGGGGGTAGCAATCAGCCCCAGCATTTT. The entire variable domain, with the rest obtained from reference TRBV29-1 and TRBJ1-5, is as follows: SAVISQKPSRDICQRGTSLTIQCQVDSQVTMMFWYRQQPGQSLTLIATANQGSEATYESGFVIDKFPISRPNLTFSTLTVSNMSPEDSSIYLCSVVFGGSNQPQHFGDGTRLSIL.

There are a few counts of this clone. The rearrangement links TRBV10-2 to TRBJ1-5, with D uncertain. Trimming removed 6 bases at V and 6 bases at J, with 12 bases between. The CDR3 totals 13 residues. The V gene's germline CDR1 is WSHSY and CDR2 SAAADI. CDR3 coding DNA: TGCGCCAGCAGGGAGGGTTCAGGTCAGCCCCAGCATTTT. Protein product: CASREGSGQPQHF.

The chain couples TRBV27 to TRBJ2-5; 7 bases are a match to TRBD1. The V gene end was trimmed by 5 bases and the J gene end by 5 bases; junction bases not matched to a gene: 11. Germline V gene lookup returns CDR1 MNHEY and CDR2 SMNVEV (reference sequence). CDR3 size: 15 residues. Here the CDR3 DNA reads TGTGCCAGCAGTCAAAACAGGGGTCCCGGGGAGACCCAGTACTTC. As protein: CASSQNRGPGETQYF.

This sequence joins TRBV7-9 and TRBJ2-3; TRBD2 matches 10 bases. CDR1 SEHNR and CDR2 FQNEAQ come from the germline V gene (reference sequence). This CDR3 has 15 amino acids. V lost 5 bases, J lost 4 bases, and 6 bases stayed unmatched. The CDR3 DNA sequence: TGTGCCAGCAGCCGCCCTAGCGGGGGATCAGATACGCAGTATTTT. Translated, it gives CASSRPSGGSDTQYF.

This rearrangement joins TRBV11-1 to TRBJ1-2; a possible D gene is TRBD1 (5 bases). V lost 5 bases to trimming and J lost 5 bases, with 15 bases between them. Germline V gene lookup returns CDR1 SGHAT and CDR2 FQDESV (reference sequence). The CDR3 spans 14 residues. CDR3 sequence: CASSAGRTPYGYTF. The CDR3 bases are TGTGCCAGCAGCGCGGGACGGACCCCATATGGCTACACCTTC.

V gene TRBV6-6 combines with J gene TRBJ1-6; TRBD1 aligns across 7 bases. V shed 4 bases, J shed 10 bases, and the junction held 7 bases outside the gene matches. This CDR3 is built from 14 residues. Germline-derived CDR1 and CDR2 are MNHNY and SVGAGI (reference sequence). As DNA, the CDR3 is TGTGCCAGCAGTTCCCCGGGAGGGGGCTCACCCCTCCACTTT. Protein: CASSSPGGGSPLHF.

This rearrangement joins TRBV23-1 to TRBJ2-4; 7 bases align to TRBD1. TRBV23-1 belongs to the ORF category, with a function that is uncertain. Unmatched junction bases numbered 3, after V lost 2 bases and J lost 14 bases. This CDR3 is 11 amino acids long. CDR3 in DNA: TGCGCCAGCAGTCAAGCGACAGGGAAGTACTTC. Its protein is CASSQATGKYF.

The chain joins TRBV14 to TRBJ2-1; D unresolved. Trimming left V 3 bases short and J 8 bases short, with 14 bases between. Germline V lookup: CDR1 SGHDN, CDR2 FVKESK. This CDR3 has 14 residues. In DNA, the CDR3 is TGTGCCAGCAGCCAGCCGGGCGTTGGTTATGAGCAGTTCTTC. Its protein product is CASSQPGVGYEQFF. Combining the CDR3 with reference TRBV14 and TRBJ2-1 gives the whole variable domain EAGVTQFPSHSVIEKGQTVTLRCDPISGHDNLYWYRRVMGKEIKFLLHFVKESKQDESGMPNNRFLAERTGGTYSTLKVQPAELEDSGVYFCASSQPGVGYEQFFGPGTRLTVL.

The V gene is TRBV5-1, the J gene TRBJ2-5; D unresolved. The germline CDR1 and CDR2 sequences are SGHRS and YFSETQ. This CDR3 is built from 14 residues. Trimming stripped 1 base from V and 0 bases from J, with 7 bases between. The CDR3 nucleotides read TGCGCCAGCAGCTTGAGTTTTTACCAAGAGACCCAGTACTTC. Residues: CASSLSFYQETQYF. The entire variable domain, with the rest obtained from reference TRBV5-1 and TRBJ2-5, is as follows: KAGVTQTPRYLIKTRGQQVTLSCSPISGHRSVSWYQQTPGQGLQFLFEYFSETQRNKGNFPGRFSGRQFSNSRSEMNVSTLELGDSALYLCASSLSFYQETQYFGPGTRLLVL.

The CDR3 sequence is CASSQIGEAFF. CDR3 coding DNA: TGTGCCAGCAGCCAAATCGGGGAAGCTTTCTTT. The chain joins TRBV2 to TRBJ1-1; D unresolved. CDR1 and CDR2 from the germline V gene are SNHLY and FYNNEI. The V gene lost 6 bases and the J gene lost 8 bases, with 10 bases spanning the gap. The length of the CDR3 is 11 residues.

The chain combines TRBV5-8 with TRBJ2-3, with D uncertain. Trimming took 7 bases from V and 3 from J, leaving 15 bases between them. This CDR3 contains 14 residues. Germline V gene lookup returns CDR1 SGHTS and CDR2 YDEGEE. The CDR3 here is CASGDGPATDTQYF. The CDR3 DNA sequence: TGTGCCAGCGGGGATGGTCCGGCGACAGATACGCAGTATTTT.